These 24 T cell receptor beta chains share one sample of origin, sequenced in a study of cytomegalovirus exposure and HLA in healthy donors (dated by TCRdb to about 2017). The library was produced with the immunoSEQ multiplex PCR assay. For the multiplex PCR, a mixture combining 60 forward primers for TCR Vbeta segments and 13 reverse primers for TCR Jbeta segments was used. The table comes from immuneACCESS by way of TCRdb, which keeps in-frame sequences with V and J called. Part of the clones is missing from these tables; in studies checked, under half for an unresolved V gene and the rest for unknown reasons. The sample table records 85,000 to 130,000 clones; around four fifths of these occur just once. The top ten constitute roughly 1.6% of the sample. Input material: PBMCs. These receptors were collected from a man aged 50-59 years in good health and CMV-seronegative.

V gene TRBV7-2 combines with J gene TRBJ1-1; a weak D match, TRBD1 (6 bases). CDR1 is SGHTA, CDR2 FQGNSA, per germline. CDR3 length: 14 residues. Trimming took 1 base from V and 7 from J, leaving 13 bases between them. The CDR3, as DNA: TGTGCCAGCAGCTTAGAGTTGGGACAATATGAAGCTTTCTTT. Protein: CASSLELGQYEAFF.

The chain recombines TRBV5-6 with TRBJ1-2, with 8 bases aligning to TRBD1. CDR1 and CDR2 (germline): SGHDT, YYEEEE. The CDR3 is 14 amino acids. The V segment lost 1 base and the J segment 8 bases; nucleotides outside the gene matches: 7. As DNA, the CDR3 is TGTGCCAGCAGCTTGCAGCAGGGGGCGCGGGGCTACACCTTC. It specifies CASSLQQGARGYTF.

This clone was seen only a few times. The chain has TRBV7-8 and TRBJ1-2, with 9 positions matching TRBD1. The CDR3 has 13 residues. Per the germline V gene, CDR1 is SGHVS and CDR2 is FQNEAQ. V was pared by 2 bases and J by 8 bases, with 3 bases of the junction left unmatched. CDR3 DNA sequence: TGTGCCAGCAGCTTAAGGACAGGGGAAGGCTACACCTTC. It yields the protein CASSLRTGEGYTF.

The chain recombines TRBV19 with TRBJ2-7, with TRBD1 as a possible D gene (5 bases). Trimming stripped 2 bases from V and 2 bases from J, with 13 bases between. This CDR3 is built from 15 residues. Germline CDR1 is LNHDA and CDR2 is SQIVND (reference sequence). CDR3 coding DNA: TGTGCCAGTAGTATAAAAACAGGACCTACCTACGAGCAGTACTTC. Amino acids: CASSIKTGPTYEQYF.

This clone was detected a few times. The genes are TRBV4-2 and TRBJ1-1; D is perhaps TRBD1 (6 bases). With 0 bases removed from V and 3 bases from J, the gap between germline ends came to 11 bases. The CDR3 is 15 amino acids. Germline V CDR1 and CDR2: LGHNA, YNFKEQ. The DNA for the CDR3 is TGTGCCAGCAGCCAAGAGCGGGGGCCTGACACTGAAGCTTTCTTT. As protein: CASSQERGPDTEAFF.

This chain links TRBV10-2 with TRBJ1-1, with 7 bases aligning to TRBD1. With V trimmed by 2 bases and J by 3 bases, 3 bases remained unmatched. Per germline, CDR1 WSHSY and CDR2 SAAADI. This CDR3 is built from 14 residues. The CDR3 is CASSEKGADTEAFF. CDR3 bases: TGCGCCAGCAGTGAGAAGGGGGCGGACACTGAAGCTTTCTTT.

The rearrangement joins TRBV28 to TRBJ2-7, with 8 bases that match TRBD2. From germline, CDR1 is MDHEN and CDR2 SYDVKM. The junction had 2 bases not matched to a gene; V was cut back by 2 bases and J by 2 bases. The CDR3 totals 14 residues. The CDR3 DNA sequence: TGTGCCAGCAGTTTACGGCGGGGGGCCTACGAGCAGTACGTC. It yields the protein CASSLRRGAYEQYV.

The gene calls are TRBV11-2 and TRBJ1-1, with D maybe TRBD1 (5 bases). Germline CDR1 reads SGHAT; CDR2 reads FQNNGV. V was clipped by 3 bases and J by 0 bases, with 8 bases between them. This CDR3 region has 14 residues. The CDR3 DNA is TGTGCCAGCAGCTTCCGGGGGATGAACACTGAAGCTTTCTTT. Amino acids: CASSFRGMNTEAFF.

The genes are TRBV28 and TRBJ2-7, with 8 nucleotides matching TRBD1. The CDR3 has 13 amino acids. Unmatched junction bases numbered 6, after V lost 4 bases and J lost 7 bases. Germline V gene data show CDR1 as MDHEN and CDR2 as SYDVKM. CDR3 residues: CASSWTGSEEQYV. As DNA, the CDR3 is TGTGCCAGCAGTTGGACAGGGTCGGAGGAGCAGTACGTC.

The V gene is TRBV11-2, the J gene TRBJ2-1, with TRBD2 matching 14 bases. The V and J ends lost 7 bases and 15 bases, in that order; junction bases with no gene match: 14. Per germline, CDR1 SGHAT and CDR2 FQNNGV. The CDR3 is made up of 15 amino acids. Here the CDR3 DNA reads TGTGCCAGCACCCACCCTCGACTAGCGGGGGGGCGTAGGTTCTTC. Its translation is CASTHPRLAGGRRFF.

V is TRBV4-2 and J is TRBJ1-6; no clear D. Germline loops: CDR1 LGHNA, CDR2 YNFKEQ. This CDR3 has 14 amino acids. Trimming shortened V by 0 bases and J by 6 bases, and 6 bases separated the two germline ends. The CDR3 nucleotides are TGTGCCAGCAGCCAAGAAAACTCTAATTCACCCCTCCACTTT. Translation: CASSQENSNSPLHF.

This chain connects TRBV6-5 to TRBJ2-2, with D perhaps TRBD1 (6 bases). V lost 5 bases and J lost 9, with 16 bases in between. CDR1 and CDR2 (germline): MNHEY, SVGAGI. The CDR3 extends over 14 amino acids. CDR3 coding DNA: TGTGCCAGCAGTAGGGGTAGACAGGTCCGGGAGCTGTTTTTT. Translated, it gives CASSRGRQVRELFF.

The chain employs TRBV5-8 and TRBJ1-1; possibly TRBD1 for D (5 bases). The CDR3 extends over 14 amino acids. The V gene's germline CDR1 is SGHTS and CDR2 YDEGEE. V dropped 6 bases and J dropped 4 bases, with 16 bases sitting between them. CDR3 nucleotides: TGTGCCAGCACCCTACAGCAGGGATCCACTGAAGCTTTCTTT. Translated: CASTLQQGSTEAFF.

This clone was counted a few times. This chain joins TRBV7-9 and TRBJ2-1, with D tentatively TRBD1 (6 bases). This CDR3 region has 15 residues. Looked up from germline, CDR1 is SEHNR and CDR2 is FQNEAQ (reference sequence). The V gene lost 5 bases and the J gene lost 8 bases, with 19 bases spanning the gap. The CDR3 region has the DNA TGTGCCAGCAGCCCTAGACAGGTCGTCATAGATGAGCAGTTCTTC. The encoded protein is CASSPRQVVIDEQFF.

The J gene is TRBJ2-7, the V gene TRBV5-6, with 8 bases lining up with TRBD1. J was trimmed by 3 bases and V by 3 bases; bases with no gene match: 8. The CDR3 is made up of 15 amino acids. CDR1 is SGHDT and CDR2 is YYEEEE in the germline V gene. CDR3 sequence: CASSSRDRYSYEQYF. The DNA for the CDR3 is TGTGCCAGCAGCTCCCGGGACAGGTACAGCTACGAGCAGTACTTC.

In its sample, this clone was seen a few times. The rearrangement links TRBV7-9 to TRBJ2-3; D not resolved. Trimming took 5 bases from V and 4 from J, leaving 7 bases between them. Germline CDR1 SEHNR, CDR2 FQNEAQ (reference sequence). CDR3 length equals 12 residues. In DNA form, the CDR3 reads TGTGCCAGCAGCCCCGAGGCAGATACGCAGTATTTT. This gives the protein CASSPEADTQYF.

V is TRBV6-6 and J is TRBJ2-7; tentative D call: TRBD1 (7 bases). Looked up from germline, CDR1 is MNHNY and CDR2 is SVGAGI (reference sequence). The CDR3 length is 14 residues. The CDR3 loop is CASSYQGGSFEQYV. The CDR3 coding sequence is TGTGCCAGCAGTTACCAGGGGGGCTCCTTCGAGCAGTACGTC.

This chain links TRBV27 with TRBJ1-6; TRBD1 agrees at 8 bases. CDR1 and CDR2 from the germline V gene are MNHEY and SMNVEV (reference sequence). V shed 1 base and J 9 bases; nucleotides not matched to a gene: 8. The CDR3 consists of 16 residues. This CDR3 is CASSLFGGQGSSPLHF. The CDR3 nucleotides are TGTGCCAGCAGTTTATTCGGCGGACAGGGATCTTCACCCCTCCACTTT.

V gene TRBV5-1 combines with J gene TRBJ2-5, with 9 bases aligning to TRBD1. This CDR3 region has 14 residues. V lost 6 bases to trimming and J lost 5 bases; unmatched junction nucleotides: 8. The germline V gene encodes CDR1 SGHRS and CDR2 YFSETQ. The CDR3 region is CASKETGGGETQYF. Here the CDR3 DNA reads TGCGCCAGCAAAGAAACAGGGGGCGGGGAGACCCAGTACTTC.

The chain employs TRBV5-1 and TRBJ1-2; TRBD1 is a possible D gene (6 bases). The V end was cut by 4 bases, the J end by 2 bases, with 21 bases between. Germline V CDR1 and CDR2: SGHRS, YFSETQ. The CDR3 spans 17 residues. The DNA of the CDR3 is TGCGCCAGCAGCCCAGGCCGGGACAACGCTCCCAACTATGGCTACACCTTC. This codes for CASSPGRDNAPNYGYTF.

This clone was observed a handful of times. The CDR3 region has the DNA TGTGCCAGTAGTATGAAGCGGGGGGAAGTCGGTTTTGGAGAGACCCAGTACTTC. Residues: CASSMKRGEVGFGETQYF. The V gene is TRBV19, the J gene TRBJ2-5; the match to TRBD2 covers 9 bases. The CDR3 totals 18 residues. The V gene end was trimmed by 3 bases and the J gene end by 4 bases; junction bases not matched to a gene: 15. Germline loops: CDR1 LNHDA, CDR2 SQIVND (reference sequence). Filled out from reference TRBV19 and TRBJ2-5, the complete variable domain reads DGGITQSPKYLFRKEGQNVTLSCEQNLNHDAMYWYRQDPGQGLRLIYYSQIVNDFQKGDIAEGYSVSREKKESFPLTVTSAQKNPTAFYLCASSMKRGEVGFGETQYFGPGTRLLVL.

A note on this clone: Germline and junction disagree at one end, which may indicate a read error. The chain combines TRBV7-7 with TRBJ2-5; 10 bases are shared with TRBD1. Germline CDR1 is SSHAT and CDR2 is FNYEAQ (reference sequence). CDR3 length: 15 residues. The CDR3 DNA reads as TGTGCTAGCAGCTTAGGGACAGGGGTTCCTCAGACCCAGTACTTC. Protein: CASSLGTGVPQTQYF.

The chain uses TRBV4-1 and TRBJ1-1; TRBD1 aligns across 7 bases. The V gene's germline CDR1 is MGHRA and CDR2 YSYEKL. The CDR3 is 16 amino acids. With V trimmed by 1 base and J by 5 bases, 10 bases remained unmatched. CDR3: CASSQVITGDGTEAFF. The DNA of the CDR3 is TGCGCCAGCAGCCAAGTTATTACAGGGGACGGGACTGAAGCTTTCTTT.

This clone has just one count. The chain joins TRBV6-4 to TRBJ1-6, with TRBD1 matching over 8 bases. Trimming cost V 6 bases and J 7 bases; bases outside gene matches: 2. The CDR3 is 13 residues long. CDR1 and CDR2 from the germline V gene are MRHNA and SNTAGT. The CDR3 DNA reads TGTGCCAGCAGGACAGGGGAAAATTCACCCCTCCACTTT. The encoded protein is CASRTGENSPLHF.